Shown below are 15 T cell receptor beta chains from a single sample sequenced in a study of shared clonotypes between healthy human individuals. The assay was immunoSEQ multiplex PCR, and TCRdb's table has in-frame clones only and misses some. The repertoire holds 2.3 million or so clones, with over 85% as singletons. Sequencing was done on a sample of naive CD4+ T cells from PBMCs. Subset defined: CD45RA+ positively selected. These TCRs come from a young man in good health. Some clones in this sample may be carry-over from other donors' samples.

The chain couples TRBV4-2 to TRBJ2-7, with 7 bases matching TRBD1. With 3 bases clipped from V and 2 bases from J, the junction kept 7 bases outside the gene matches. This CDR3 comprises 15 residues. From germline, CDR1 is LGHNA and CDR2 YNFKEQ. For the CDR3, the DNA is TGTGCCAGCAGCCACGCTGGACAGGCAGCCTACGAGCAGTACTTC. Translated, it gives CASSHAGQAAYEQYF.

This clone has only one observation. V is TRBV19 and J is TRBJ1-2, with D tentatively TRBD1 (6 bases). Deletions cut 6 bases from V and 8 bases from J, with 19 bases between. Germline V gives CDR1 LNHDA, CDR2 SQIVND (reference sequence). The CDR3 is 14 amino acids. The CDR3: CASRTPGTGGGYTF. In nucleotides, the CDR3 is TGTGCCAGTAGGACCCCCGGGACGGGGGGCGGCTACACCTTC.

The V call is TRBV5-4, the J call TRBJ2-5, with D tentatively TRBD1 or TRBD2 (5 bases each). V gave up 1 base and J gave up 1 base, with 11 bases separating them. Germline loops: CDR1 SGHNT, CDR2 YYREEE (reference sequence). The length of the CDR3 is 15 residues. CDR3 bases: TGTGCCAGCAGCTTGAGGGCTGGGGGCCAAGAGACCCAGTACTTC. This gives the protein CASSLRAGGQETQYF.

This chain connects TRBV6-6 to TRBJ2-2; D gene ambiguous. Deletions cut 6 bases from V and 5 bases from J, with 13 bases between. CDR1 and CDR2 (germline): MNHNY, SVGAGI (reference sequence). The CDR3 extends over 14 amino acids. CDR3 bases: TGTGCCAGCAGACAACCCCAGACTACCGGGGAGCTGTTTTTT. This encodes CASRQPQTTGELFF.

The chain links TRBV7-9 to TRBJ1-1; D unresolved. V was cut by 1 base and J by 4 bases, with 10 bases left in between. In germline, CDR1 is SEHNR, CDR2 FQNEAQ (reference sequence). The CDR3 loop spans 14 amino acids. This CDR3 reads CASSLVVVGTEAFF. CDR3 DNA: TGTGCCAGCAGCTTAGTGGTGGTGGGCACTGAAGCTTTCTTT.

The chain joins TRBV5-4 to TRBJ2-7; 8 bases map to TRBD1. This CDR3 region has 15 residues. Germline values: CDR1 SGHNT, CDR2 YYREEE (reference sequence). Trimming at V came to 2 bases and at J to 2 bases, leaving 6 bases not matched to a gene. In DNA, the CDR3 is TGTGCCAGCAGCTTCGGGGGACAGGACACCTACGAGCAGTACTTC. Its translation: CASSFGGQDTYEQYF.

This clone was detected only a few times. J is TRBJ2-7 and V is TRBV27; 9 bases agree with TRBD1. V gave up 4 bases and J gave up 3 bases; unmatched junction bases: 7. CDR3 length equals 15 residues. From germline, CDR1 is MNHEY and CDR2 SMNVEV (reference sequence). The CDR3: CASSSSTGGGYEQYF. The DNA for the CDR3 is TGTGCCAGCAGTTCCTCGACAGGGGGAGGCTACGAGCAGTACTTC.

The chain couples TRBV5-1 to TRBJ1-3; D is ambiguous. The CDR3 is 17 residues long. V was clipped by 0 bases and J by 0 bases, with 13 bases between them. Per germline, CDR1 SGHRS and CDR2 YFSETQ. The CDR3 DNA follows: TGCGCCAGCAGCTTGGGGGGAAATCCTTCCTCTGGAAACACCATATATTTT. It encodes CASSLGGNPSSGNTIYF.

The CDR3 nucleotides are TGCGCCAGCAGCTTGTTTGGACAGGGCACCGGGGAGCTGTTTTTT. This translates into CASSLFGQGTGELFF. The chain links TRBV5-1 to TRBJ2-2; TRBD1 matches 8 bases. This CDR3 is built from 15 residues. J lost 4 bases, V lost 1 base, and 3 bases had no gene match. The V gene's germline CDR1 is SGHRS and CDR2 YFSETQ.

This chain uses TRBV28 with TRBJ1-1; D is uncertain. This CDR3 region has 15 residues. The germline V and J ends were trimmed by 7 bases and 0 bases, with 15 bases remaining between them. Germline values: CDR1 MDHEN, CDR2 SYDVKM. CDR3 sequence (DNA): TGTGCCAGCATCCGAGGACGGAGGATGAACACTGAAGCTTTCTTT. The encoded protein is CASIRGRRMNTEAFF.

This chain joins TRBV5-1 and TRBJ2-7, with TRBD2 matching over 14 bases. Per germline, CDR1 SGHRS and CDR2 YFSETQ. This CDR3 region has 17 residues. The trim removed 2 bases at V and 6 bases at J, leaving 10 bases unmatched. The CDR3 DNA sequence: TGCGCCAGCAGCTTCCTCTCCGGGACTAGCGGGAGCCGCGAGCAGTACTTC. Protein product: CASSFLSGTSGSREQYF.

As for this clone: Different DNA sequences within this sample yield the same CDR3. The chain joins TRBV5-1 to TRBJ2-3, with D unclear. CDR3 length equals 13 residues. Trimming removed 3 bases at V and 3 bases at J, with 8 bases between. The germline V gene encodes CDR1 SGHRS and CDR2 YFSETQ. CDR3 nucleotide sequence: TGCGCCAGCAGCTCGGCCTCAACAGATACGCAGTATTTT. This gives the protein CASSSASTDTQYF.

The table lists this clone with a count of one. V and J are TRBV9 and TRBJ2-5; no firm D call. Germline V CDR1 and CDR2: SGDLS, YYNGEE. Trimming took off 0 bases at V and 1 base at J, with 13 bases between the two ends. The CDR3 extends over 16 amino acids. CDR3 sequence reads: CASSVALGTAQETQYF. DNA of the CDR3: TGTGCCAGCAGCGTAGCCCTCGGTACAGCCCAAGAGACCCAGTACTTC.

V gene TRBV4-3 combines with J gene TRBJ2-1; D uncertain. V shed 0 bases and J shed 7 bases, with 13 bases lying between them. Germline CDR1 LGHNA, CDR2 YSLEER. The CDR3 has 15 residues. CDR3 loop: CASSQDRSRSNEQFF. The CDR3 coding sequence is TGCGCCAGCAGCCAAGATCGGAGTAGGTCTAATGAGCAGTTCTTC.

Details on this clone: The identical CDR3 is also encoded by other nucleotide sequences in the sample. The genes are TRBV19 and TRBJ2-7; 11 bases agree with TRBD2. Germline assignment: CDR1 LNHDA and CDR2 SQIVND (reference sequence). CDR3 length: 15 residues. V shed 3 bases, J shed 2 bases, and the junction held 3 bases outside the gene matches. The CDR3 nucleotides are TGTGCCAGTAGTATTACTAGCGGGGGAACCTACGAGCAGTACTTC. Translation: CASSITSGGTYEQYF.